This TCR beta chain is from a study of T cell repertoires in cytomegalovirus infection. Study-wide background: Signatures in public TCR beta sequences pointed to both CMV infection and matching HLA type. Study-wide results and limits: What dominated the ex vivo response were HLA-C-restricted CMV-specific TCR beta clonotypes. Using cumulative public TCR beta family frequency, the authors identified those who carried CMV together with the relevant HLA.

TCRdb reprocessed the reads via MiXCR and lists one record per CDR3 protein. The data hold more than 150,000 distinct CDR3 sequences, with 28% observed a single time. This clonotype was seen repeatedly, ten times or more. The antigen is undetermined. The length of the CDR3 is 16 residues. V lost 1 base, J lost 0 bases, and 12 bases lay in between. Germline V lookup: CDR1 SGHTA, CDR2 FQGNSA. The clonotype comes from a human donor in good health (CMV status not recorded). Some clones in this sample may be carry-over from other donors' samples. The material sequenced was PBMCs. The chain couples TRBV7-2 to TRBJ2-5, with no clear D. The CDR3 DNA is TGTGCCAGCAGCTTAGGGGGATGGGGTCACCAAGAGACCCAGTACTTC. Translated: CASSLGGWGHQETQYF.